This T cell receptor (beta chain) comes out of a study of T cell repertoires in aging, cancer and after chemotherapy. This clonotype was observed a handful of times. The CDR3 runs 13 residues. The germline V gene encodes CDR1 MNHEY and CDR2 SVGAGI. J lost 6 bases, V lost 6 bases, and 7 bases had no gene match. Amplification of TCR beta used genomic DNA extracted from peripheral blood. TRB rearrangements spanning V, D and J were amplified using mixed TRB-A/B primers. TCRdb reprocessed the multiplex PCR reads via MiXCR and lists one record per CDR3 protein. The sample includes approximately 1,400 distinct CDR3 sequences, approximately 55% of them seen just once.

The material sequenced was blood. V gene TRBV6-5 combines with J gene TRBJ2-7, with 8 bases fitting TRBD1. The receptor was isolated from a human donor with a blood cancer. The DNA of the CDR3 is TGTGCCAGCAGCAAGGGCAGGGGGCTCGAGCAGTACTTC. It specifies CASSKGRGLEQYF.